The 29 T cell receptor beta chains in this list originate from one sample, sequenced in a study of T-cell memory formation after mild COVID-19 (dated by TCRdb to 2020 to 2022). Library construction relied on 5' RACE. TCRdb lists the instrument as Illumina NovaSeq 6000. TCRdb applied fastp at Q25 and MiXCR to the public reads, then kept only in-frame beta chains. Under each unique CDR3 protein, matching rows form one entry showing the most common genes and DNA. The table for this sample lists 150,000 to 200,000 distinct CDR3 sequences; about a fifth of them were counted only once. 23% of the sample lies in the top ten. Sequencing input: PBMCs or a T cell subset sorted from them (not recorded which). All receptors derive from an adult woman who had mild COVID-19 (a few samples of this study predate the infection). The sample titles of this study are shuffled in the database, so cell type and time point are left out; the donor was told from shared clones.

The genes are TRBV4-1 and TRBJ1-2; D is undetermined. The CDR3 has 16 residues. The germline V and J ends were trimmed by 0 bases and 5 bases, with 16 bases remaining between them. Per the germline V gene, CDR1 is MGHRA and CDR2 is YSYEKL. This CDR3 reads CASSQDEAVWGYGYTF. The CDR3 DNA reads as TGCGCCAGCAGCCAAGATGAGGCGGTTTGGGGATATGGCTACACCTTC.

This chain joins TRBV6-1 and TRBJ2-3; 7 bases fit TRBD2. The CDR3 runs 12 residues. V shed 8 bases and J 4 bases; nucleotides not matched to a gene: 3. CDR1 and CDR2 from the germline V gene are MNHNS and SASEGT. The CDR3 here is CASGEGPDTQYF. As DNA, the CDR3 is TGTGCCAGCGGGGAGGGGCCAGATACGCAGTATTTT.

This CDR3 is CSASGAGESTDTQYF. The CDR3 region has the DNA TGCAGTGCTAGTGGAGCGGGAGAGTCCACAGATACGCAGTATTTT. The chain is built from TRBV20-1 and TRBJ2-3, with 8 bases identical to TRBD2. The CDR3 extends over 15 amino acids. V trimming: 3 bases; J trimming: 2 bases; junction bases outside the gene matches: 7. CDR1 is DFQATT and CDR2 is SNEGSKA in the germline V gene (reference sequence).

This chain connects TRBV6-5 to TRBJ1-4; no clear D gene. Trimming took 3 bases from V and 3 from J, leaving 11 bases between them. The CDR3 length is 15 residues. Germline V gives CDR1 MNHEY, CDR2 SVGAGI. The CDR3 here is CASSYSPGPNEKLFF. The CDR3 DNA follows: TGTGCCAGCAGTTATAGTCCCGGCCCTAATGAAAAACTGTTTTTT.

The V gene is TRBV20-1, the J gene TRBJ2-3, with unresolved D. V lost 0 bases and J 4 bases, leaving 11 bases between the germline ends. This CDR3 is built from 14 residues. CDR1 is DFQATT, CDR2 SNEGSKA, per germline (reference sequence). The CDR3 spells CSARDPSGSDTQYF. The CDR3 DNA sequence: TGCAGTGCTAGAGATCCTAGTGGGTCAGATACGCAGTATTTT.

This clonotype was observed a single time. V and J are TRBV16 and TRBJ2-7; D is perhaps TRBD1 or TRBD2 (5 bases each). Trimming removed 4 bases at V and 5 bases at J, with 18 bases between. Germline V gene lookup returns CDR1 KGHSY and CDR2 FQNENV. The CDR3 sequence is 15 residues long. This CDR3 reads CASSRPSGTGDEQYF. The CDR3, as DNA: TGTGCCAGCAGCCGCCCGTCGGGGACCGGGGACGAGCAGTACTTC.

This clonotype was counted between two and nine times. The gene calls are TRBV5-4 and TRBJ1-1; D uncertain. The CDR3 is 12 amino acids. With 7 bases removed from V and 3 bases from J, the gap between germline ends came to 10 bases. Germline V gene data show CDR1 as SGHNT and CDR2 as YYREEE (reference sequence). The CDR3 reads CASLAGHTEAFF. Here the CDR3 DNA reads TGTGCCAGCTTGGCAGGTCACACTGAAGCTTTCTTT.

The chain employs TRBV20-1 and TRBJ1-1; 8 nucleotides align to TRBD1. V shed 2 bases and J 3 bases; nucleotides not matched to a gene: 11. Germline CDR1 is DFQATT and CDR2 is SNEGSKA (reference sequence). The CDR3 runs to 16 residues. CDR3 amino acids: CSARWQGAIRDTEAFF. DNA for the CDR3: TGCAGTGCTAGATGGCAGGGGGCAATCCGGGACACTGAAGCTTTCTTT.

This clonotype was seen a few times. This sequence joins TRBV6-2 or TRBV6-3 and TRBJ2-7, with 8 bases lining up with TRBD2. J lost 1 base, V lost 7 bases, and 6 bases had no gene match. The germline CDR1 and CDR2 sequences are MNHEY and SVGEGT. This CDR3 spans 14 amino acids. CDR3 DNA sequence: TGTGCCAGCACCCCTTTAGCGGGATCCTACGAGCAGTACTTC. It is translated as CASTPLAGSYEQYF.

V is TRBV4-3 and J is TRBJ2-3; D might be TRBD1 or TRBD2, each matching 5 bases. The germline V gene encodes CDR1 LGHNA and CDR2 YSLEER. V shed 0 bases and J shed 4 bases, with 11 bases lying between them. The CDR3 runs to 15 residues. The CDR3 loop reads CASSQESEGPDTQYF. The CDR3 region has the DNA TGCGCCAGCAGCCAAGAGTCCGAGGGACCAGATACGCAGTATTTT.

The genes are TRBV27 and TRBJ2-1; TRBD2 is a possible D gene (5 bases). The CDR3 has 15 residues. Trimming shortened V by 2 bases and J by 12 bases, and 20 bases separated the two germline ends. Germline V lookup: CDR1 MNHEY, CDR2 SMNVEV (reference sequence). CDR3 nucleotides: TGTGCCAGCAGTTTAGCGAGACACAAGGATCGGGGGCAGTTCTTC. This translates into CASSLARHKDRGQFF.

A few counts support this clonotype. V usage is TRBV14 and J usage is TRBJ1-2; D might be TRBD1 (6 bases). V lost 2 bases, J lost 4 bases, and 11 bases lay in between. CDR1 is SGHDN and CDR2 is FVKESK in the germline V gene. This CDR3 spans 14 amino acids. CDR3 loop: CASSQKGGLYGYTF. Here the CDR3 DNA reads TGTGCCAGCAGCCAAAAAGGGGGGCTCTATGGCTACACCTTC.

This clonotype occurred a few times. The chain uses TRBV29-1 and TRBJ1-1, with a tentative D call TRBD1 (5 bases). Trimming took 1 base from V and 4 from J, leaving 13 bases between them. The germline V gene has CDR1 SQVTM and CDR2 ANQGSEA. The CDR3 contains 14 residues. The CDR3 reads CSVEGAGWSTEAFF. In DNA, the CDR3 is TGCAGCGTTGAAGGGGCAGGGTGGAGCACTGAAGCTTTCTTT.

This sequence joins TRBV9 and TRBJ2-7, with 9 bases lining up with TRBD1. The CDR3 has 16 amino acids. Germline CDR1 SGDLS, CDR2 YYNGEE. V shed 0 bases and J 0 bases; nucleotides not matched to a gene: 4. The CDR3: CASSVEGDRVSYEQYF. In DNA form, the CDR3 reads TGTGCCAGCAGCGTAGAGGGGGACAGGGTCTCCTACGAGCAGTACTTC.

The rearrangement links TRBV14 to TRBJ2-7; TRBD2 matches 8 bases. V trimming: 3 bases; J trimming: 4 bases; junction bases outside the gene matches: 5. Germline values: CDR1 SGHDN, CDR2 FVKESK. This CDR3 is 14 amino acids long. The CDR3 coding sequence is TGTGCCAGCAGCCAGAGCGGGAGTGGGTACGAGCAGTACTTC. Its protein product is CASSQSGSGYEQYF.

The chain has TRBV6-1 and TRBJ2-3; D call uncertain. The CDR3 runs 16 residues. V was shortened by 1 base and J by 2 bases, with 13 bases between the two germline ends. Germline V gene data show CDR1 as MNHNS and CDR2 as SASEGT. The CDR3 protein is CASSEGAGSSTDTQYF. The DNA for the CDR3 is TGTGCCAGCAGTGAAGGAGCCGGCTCATCCACAGATACGCAGTATTTT.

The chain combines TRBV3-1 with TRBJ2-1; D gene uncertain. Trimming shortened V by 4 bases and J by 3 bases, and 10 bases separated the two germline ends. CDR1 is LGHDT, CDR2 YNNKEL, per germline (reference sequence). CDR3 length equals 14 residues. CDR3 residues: CASSPEVLYNEQFF. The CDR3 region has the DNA TGTGCCAGCAGCCCTGAGGTACTCTACAATGAGCAGTTCTTC.

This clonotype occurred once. The CDR3 DNA reads as TGTGCCAGCAGCGTAGGGACAGCCTACAATGAGCAGTTCTTC. Translation gives CASSVGTAYNEQFF. V gene TRBV9 combines with J gene TRBJ2-1; D is possibly TRBD1 (6 bases). The CDR3 is 14 residues long. Germline V lookup: CDR1 SGDLS, CDR2 YYNGEE. Trimming stripped 0 bases from V and 2 bases from J, with 6 bases between.

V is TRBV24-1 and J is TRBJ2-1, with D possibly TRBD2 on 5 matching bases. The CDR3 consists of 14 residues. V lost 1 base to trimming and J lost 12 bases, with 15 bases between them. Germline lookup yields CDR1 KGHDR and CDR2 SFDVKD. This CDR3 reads CATSDFSGLEGQFF. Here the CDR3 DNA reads TGTGCCACCAGTGATTTTTCGGGCCTAGAGGGGCAGTTCTTC.

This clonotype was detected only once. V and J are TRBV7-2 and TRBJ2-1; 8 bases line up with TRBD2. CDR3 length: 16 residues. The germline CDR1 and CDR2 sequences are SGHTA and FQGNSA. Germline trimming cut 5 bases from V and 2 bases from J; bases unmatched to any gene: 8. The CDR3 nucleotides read TGTGCCAGCAGCCAAAGCGGGAGCCCTCCCTACAATGAGCAGTTCTTC. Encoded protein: CASSQSGSPPYNEQFF.

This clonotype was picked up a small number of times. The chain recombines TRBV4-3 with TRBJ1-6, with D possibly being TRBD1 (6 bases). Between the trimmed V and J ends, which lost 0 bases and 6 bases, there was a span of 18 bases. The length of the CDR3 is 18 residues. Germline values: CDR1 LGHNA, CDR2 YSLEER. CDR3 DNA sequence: TGCGCCAGCAGCCAAGATAGGTGGGGAAACAGGGTTAATTCACCCCTCCACTTT. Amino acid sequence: CASSQDRWGNRVNSPLHF.

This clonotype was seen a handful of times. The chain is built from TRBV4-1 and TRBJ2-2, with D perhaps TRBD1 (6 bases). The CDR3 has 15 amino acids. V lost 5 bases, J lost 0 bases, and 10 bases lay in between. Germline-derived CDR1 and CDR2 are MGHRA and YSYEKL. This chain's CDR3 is CASSVTGTNTGELFF. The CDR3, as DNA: TGCGCCAGCAGCGTAACAGGGACGAACACCGGGGAGCTGTTTTTT.

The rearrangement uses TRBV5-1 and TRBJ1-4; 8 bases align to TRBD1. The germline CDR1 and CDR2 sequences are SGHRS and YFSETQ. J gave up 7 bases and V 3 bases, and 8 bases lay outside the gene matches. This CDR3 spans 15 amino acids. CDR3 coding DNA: TGCGCCAGCAGCTCTGGGACAGGTGGCGGTGAAAAACTGTTTTTT. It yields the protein CASSSGTGGGEKLFF.

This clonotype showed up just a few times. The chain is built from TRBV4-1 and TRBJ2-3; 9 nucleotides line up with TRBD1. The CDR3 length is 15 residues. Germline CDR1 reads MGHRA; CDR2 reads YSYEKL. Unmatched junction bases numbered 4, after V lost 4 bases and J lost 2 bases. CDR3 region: CASSPTGGDTDTQYF. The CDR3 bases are TGCGCCAGCAGCCCGACAGGGGGAGACACAGATACGCAGTATTTT.

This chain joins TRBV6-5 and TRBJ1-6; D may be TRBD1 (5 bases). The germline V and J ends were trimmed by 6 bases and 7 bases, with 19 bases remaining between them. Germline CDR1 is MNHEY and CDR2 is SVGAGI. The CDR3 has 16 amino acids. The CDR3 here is CASRVRDAGTNSPLHF. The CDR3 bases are TGTGCCAGCAGAGTCAGGGACGCCGGAACAAATTCACCCCTCCACTTT.

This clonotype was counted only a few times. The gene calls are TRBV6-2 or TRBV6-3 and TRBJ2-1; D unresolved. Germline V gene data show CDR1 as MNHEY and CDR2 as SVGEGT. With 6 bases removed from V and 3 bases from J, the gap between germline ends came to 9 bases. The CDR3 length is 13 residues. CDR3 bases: TGTGCCAGCAGCGAATCCAACTACAATGAGCAGTTCTTC. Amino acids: CASSESNYNEQFF.

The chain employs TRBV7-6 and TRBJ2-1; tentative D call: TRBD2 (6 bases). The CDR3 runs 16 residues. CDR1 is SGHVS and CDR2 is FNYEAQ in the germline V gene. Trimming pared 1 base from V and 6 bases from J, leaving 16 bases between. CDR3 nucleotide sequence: TGTGCCAGCAGCTTAGACTTGGGACTCCCAACCAATGAGCAGTTCTTC. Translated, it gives CASSLDLGLPTNEQFF. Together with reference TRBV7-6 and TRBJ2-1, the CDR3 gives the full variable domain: GAGVSQSPRYKVTKRGQDVALRCDPISGHVSLYWYRQALGQGPEFLTYFNYEAQQDKSGLPNDRFSAERPEGSISTLTIQRTEQRDSAMYRCASSLDLGLPTNEQFFGPGTRLTVL.

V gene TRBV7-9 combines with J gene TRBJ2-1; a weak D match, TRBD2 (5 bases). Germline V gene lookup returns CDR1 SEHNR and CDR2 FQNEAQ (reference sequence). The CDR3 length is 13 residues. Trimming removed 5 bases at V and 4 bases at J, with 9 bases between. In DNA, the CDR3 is TGTGCCAGCAGCAACGGGGAGTACAATGAGCAGTTCTTC. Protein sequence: CASSNGEYNEQFF.

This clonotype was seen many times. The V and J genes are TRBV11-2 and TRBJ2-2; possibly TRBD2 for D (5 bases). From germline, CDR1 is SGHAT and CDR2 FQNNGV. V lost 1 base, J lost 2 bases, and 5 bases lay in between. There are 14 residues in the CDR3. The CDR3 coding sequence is TGTGCCAGCAGCTTAGGGACTAACACCGGGGAGCTGTTTTTT. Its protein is CASSLGTNTGELFF.